These 6 T cell receptor beta chains originate from one sample sequenced in a study of blood T cells in healthy people across ages. Together with a sample-barcoded 5' primer, a J-beta primer mix was included in a second PCR lasting about 7 to 12 cycles. TCRdb re-called the 5' RACE reads with MiXCR, one entry per CDR3 protein. The data show around 320,000 distinct CDR3 sequences, roughly 26% seen once. The sample was blood. Source of these receptors: a woman in her 70s in good health.

The chain links TRBV12-3 or TRBV12-4 to TRBJ1-2; D possibly corresponds to TRBD1 (5 bases). Trimming took off 8 bases at V and 7 bases at J, with 14 bases between the two ends. The CDR3 is 12 residues long. The CDR3 region is CASLTGAGGYTF. CDR3 in DNA: TGTGCCAGCCTAACAGGAGCGGGTGGCTACACCTTC.

V usage is TRBV6-5 and J usage is TRBJ2-1; D is possibly TRBD2 (6 bases). This CDR3 is 17 amino acids long. Germline values: CDR1 MNHEY, CDR2 SVGAGI. Trimming pared 0 bases from V and 3 bases from J, leaving 15 bases between. The CDR3 DNA reads as TGTGCCAGCAGTTACTCCGGACTATTCGGGGTCTACAATGAGCAGTTCTTC. Translated, it gives CASSYSGLFGVYNEQFF.

The chain has TRBV28 and TRBJ2-7, with TRBD2 matching over 13 bases. The CDR3 has 15 residues. Germline CDR1 MDHEN, CDR2 SYDVKM. The ends lost 8 bases at V and 3 bases at J; junction bases unmatched: 7. The CDR3 nucleotides are TGTGCCAGCTCGGGACTAGCGGGAATGAACTACGAGCAGTACTTC. Residues: CASSGLAGMNYEQYF.

CDR3 in DNA: TGTGCCAGCAGCTTTTCCCCTCGGGGTGTCACTGAAGCTTTCTTT. This translates into CASSFSPRGVTEAFF. The chain employs TRBV7-9 and TRBJ1-1, with D hard to call. Per the germline V gene, CDR1 is SEHNR and CDR2 is FQNEAQ (reference sequence). The CDR3 is 15 residues long. Trimming took 3 bases from V and 4 from J, leaving 15 bases between them.

This chain uses TRBV5-4 with TRBJ1-2, with 8 bases aligning to TRBD1. The CDR3 has 15 amino acids. J gave up 7 bases and V 0 bases, and 8 bases lay outside the gene matches. CDR1 SGHNT and CDR2 YYREEE come from the germline V gene (reference sequence). The CDR3 sequence is CASSLAGTGPFGYTF. CDR3 in DNA: TGTGCCAGCAGCTTGGCCGGGACAGGCCCCTTTGGCTACACCTTC.

This clonotype was seen a few times. The chain has TRBV20-1 and TRBJ2-7, with TRBD1 matching over 9 bases. CDR1 DFQATT and CDR2 SNEGSKA come from the germline V gene (reference sequence). V was clipped by 5 bases and J by 3 bases; unmatched bases: 11. CDR3 size: 15 residues. Here the CDR3 reads CSAAPIGTGSYEQYF. The CDR3 nucleotides read TGCAGTGCTGCCCCTATAGGGACAGGGAGCTACGAGCAGTACTTC.